These T cell receptor beta chains were read from a single sample in a study of cytomegalovirus exposure and HLA in healthy donors. Only in-frame clones appear in the TCRdb table, and some are missing; sequencing was by immunoSEQ multiplex PCR. This sample has 120,000 to 150,000 clones, with roughly 80% found just once. The sample consisted of PBMCs. These receptor sequences come from a woman in her twenties or thirties in good health and CMV-seronegative. Each CDR3 is given with its conserved first and last residue. A D gene is named only where the DNA matches it firmly.

cdr3_aa: CASSRGLTSSYNEQFF; d_call: NA; v_call: TRBV9
cdr3_aa: CASSLAGRNTIYF; d_call: NA; v_call: TRBV5-1
cdr3_aa: CASVLERTNNEQFF; d_call: NA; v_call: TRBV6-1
cdr3_aa: CASSLRQGPSEQYF; d_call: TRBD1; v_call: TRBV4-1
cdr3_aa: CASSQGGGGISLDEQFF; d_call: NA; v_call: TRBV4-1
cdr3_aa: CASSYRAQGFTDTQYF; d_call: TRBD1; v_call: TRBV6-5
cdr3_aa: CASSLLGSLAGSSYEQYF; d_call: TRBD2; v_call: TRBV7-2
cdr3_aa: CSVDRQPYGYTF; d_call: NA; v_call: TRBV29-1
cdr3_aa: CASSLGLAVNEQFF; d_call: TRBD2; v_call: TRBV7-9
cdr3_aa: CASKGQGAGEQYF; d_call: TRBD1; v_call: TRBV19
cdr3_aa: CASSIAGAGMGEQYF; d_call: TRBD2; v_call: TRBV19
cdr3_aa: CASSPPPDSLMADTQYF; d_call: NA; v_call: TRBV18
cdr3_aa: CATSREGSTSGANVLTF; d_call: NA; v_call: TRBV15